This TCR beta chain is from a study of chemoradiotherapy in HPV16-positive cancers. This clone was detected only once. Only in-frame clones appear in the TCRdb table, and some are missing; sequencing was by immunoSEQ multiplex PCR. The repertoire holds tens of thousands of clones, roughly 84% seen once, with over 3.5% in the top ten. Germline loops: CDR1 MNHEY, CDR2 SMNVEV (reference sequence). V lost 2 bases and J lost 4; bases outside the gene matches: 4. The CDR3 covers 14 residues. The sequences come from blood, collected from a patient who underwent chemoradiotherapy. The receptor's source is a human donor with HPV-associated anogenital cancer. This rearrangement joins TRBV27 to TRBJ2-7, with 8 bases aligning to TRBD2. As DNA, the CDR3 is TGTGCCAGCAGTTTAGGCGGGAGGCCATACGAGCAGTACTTC. Translated: CASSLGGRPYEQYF.